Sequencing of this T cell receptor beta chain was carried out in a study of T cell changes during pregnancy in multiple sclerosis. TCRdb keeps only in-frame clones here, not all; method: immunoSEQ multiplex PCR. The sample contains tens of thousands of clones, over 90% of which appear only once. The sequence was collected from a female donor with multiple sclerosis, enrolled in a pregnancy study. Sequencing used peripheral blood, obtained in the third trimester of pregnancy.

The CDR3 is CASSSNSRVGSNQPQHF. Here the CDR3 DNA reads TGTGCCAGCAGCTCCAACTCCAGGGTGGGAAGCAATCAGCCCCAGCATTTT. This chain connects TRBV11-2 to TRBJ1-5, with D tentatively TRBD1 (5 bases). The V end lost 4 bases, the J end lost 1 base, and 17 bases lay between the germline ends. The CDR3 extends over 17 amino acids. Germline values: CDR1 SGHAT, CDR2 FQNNGV. The entire variable domain, with the rest obtained from reference TRBV11-2 and TRBJ1-5, is as follows: EAGVAQSPRYKIIEKRQSVAFWCNPISGHATLYWYQQILGQGPKLLIQFQNNGVVDDSQLPKDRFSAERLKGVDSTLKIQPAKLEDSAVYLCASSSNSRVGSNQPQHFGDGTRLSIL.